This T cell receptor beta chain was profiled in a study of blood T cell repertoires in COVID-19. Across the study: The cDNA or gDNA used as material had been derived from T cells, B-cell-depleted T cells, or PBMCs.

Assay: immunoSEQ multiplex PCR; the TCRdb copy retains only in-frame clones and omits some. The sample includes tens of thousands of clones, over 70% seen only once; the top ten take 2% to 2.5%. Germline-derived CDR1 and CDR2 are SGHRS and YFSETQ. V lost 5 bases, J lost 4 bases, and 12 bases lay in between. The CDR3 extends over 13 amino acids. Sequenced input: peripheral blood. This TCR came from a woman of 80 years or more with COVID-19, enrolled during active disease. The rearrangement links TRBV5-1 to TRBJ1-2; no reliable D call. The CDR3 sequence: CASRPGGPYGYTF. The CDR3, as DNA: TGCGCCAGCAGGCCAGGCGGGCCCTATGGCTACACCTTC. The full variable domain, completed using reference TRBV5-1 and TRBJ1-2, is KAGVTQTPRYLIKTRGQQVTLSCSPISGHRSVSWYQQTPGQGLQFLFEYFSETQRNKGNFPGRFSGRQFSNSRSEMNVSTLELGDSALYLCASRPGGPYGYTFGSGTRLTVV.